Shown below are 9 T cell receptor beta chains from a single sample sequenced in a study of CD8+CD57+ T cells in acquired aplastic anemia (dated by TCRdb to the late 2010s). The reads were generated on an Illumina HiSeq 2000. Genomic DNA served as template for TCR beta VDJ combination and CDR3 sequence profiling. TCRdb itself trimmed the public reads at Q25 with fastp, ran MiXCR and retained productive beta chains. CDR3 protein duplicates are merged, each entry listing the most common genes and DNA. The sample table records fewer than 200,000 distinct CDR3 sequences; about half of these occur just once. Clones ranked in the top ten supply approximately 13% of the sample. The patients picked for sequencing were ones in whom flow cytometry had shown an expansion of CD8+CD57+ cells. Source material: sorted CD4+, CD8+, or CD8+CD57+ T cells (not recorded which) from PBMCs. The receptors shown here come from a human donor with aplastic anemia.

At least ten counts were recorded for this clonotype. The chain couples TRBV7-6 to TRBJ1-1, with D perhaps matching TRBD1 (6 bases). The CDR3 spans 15 residues. V was clipped by 1 base and J by 0 bases, with 9 bases between them. CDR1 is SGHVS, CDR2 FNYEAQ, per germline. CDR3 protein: CASSLEGTMNTEAFF. CDR3 DNA sequence: TGTGCCAGCAGCTTAGAGGGGACAATGAACACTGAAGCTTTCTTT.

Many counts were recorded for this clonotype. The chain uses TRBV2 and TRBJ1-2, with a weak D call TRBD1 (5 bases). The V gene lost 6 bases and the J gene lost 3 bases, with 14 bases spanning the gap. CDR3 length: 14 residues. In germline, CDR1 is SNHLY, CDR2 FYNNEI. The CDR3 region has the DNA TGTGCCAGCAGGCCAACCGGGACTCACTATGGCTACACCTTC. It is translated as CASRPTGTHYGYTF.

This clonotype was picked up many times. J is TRBJ1-5 and V is TRBV20-1, with 8 nucleotides matching TRBD1. V dropped 5 bases and J dropped 5; count of bases not matched to a gene: 14. Germline loops: CDR1 DFQATT, CDR2 SNEGSKA (reference sequence). The CDR3 contains 16 residues. CDR3 sequence reads: CSASAGGPGGHQPQHF. The CDR3 nucleotides read TGCAGTGCTTCCGCTGGAGGGCCAGGGGGCCATCAGCCCCAGCATTTT.

This chain uses TRBV24-1 with TRBJ1-5; D is unclear. The CDR3 spans 16 residues. Germline V gene lookup returns CDR1 KGHDR and CDR2 SFDVKD. The V gene lost 3 bases and the J gene lost 2 bases, with 13 bases spanning the gap. The CDR3 loop is CATSDKRVRGNQPQHF. The CDR3, as DNA: TGTGCCACCAGTGATAAAAGGGTAAGGGGCAATCAGCCCCAGCATTTT.

The chain couples TRBV7-2 to TRBJ2-5; D not resolved. Germline V gene data show CDR1 as SGHTA and CDR2 as FQGNSA. V was pared by 5 bases and J by 7 bases, with 8 bases between. CDR3 size: 11 residues. In nucleotides, the CDR3 is TGTGCCAGCAGCCAAGCGAGGACCCAGTACTTC. It codes for CASSQARTQYF. Full variable domain (remainder filled in from reference TRBV7-2 and TRBJ2-5): GAGVSQSPSNKVTEKGKDVELRCDPISGHTALYWYRQSLGQGLEFLIYFQGNSAPDKSGLPSDRFSAERTGGSVSTLTIQRTQQEDSAVYLCASSQARTQYFGPGTRLLVL.

V is TRBV12-3 or TRBV12-4 and J is TRBJ1-6; the D gene is possibly TRBD1 (5 bases). The CDR3 is 14 amino acids. The V end was cut by 5 bases, the J end by 9 bases, with 14 bases between. CDR3 nucleotide sequence: TGTGCCAGCAGTCTAACTCAGGGACGTTCACCCCTCCACTTT. This codes for CASSLTQGRSPLHF.

This clonotype was counted at least ten times. The chain is built from TRBV19 and TRBJ2-1; D unclear. In germline, CDR1 is LNHDA, CDR2 SQIVND (reference sequence). CDR3 size: 14 residues. The V and J ends lost 1 base and 5 bases respectively, with 9 bases between them. The CDR3 nucleotides are TGTGCCAGTAGTATAGTCCGAGTCAACAATGAGCAGTTCTTC. Translated: CASSIVRVNNEQFF.

This clonotype occurred a few times. The V gene is TRBV10-3, the J gene TRBJ1-1; D remains unclear. V was trimmed by 5 bases and J by 0 bases, leaving 10 bases between them. The CDR3 is 14 residues long. CDR1 is ENHRY, CDR2 SYGVKD, per germline. In nucleotides, the CDR3 is TGTGCCATCAGTCCCCGGACGTTGAACACTGAAGCTTTCTTT. It translates to CAISPRTLNTEAFF.

The chain carries TRBV29-1 and TRBJ1-1; 7 positions match TRBD1. The CDR3 length is 11 residues. V lost 6 bases and J lost 7; bases outside the gene matches: 5. CDR1 is SQVTM and CDR2 is ANQGSEA in the germline V gene. CDR3 region: CSVLTGIEAFF. In DNA, the CDR3 is TGCAGCGTGTTGACAGGGATTGAAGCTTTCTTT.